Shown below are 18 T cell receptor beta chains from a single sample sequenced in a study of T-cell reconstitution after alpha-beta-depleted transplantation in children. This sample's TCRbeta library carried unique molecular identifier barcodes. TCRdb passed the PCR reads through MiXCR, listing each CDR3 protein once. Found here are 450,000 to 600,000 distinct CDR3 sequences, around 18% of them singletons; the top ten hold 3.3%. The sample here was PBMCs from the stem cell graft donor, taken from the stem cell graft. Source of these receptors: a human donor who donated a stem cell graft to a child with acute lymphoblastic leukemia.

This clonotype was counted only a few times. V gene TRBV5-1 combines with J gene TRBJ2-2; weak D call: TRBD1 (6 bases). This CDR3 has 16 amino acids. Per the germline V gene, CDR1 is SGHRS and CDR2 is YFSETQ. The V and J ends lost 0 bases and 4 bases respectively, with 13 bases between them. CDR3 amino acids: CASSLVGGVRTGELFF. In DNA form, the CDR3 reads TGCGCCAGCAGCTTGGTAGGGGGAGTCCGCACCGGGGAGCTGTTTTTT.

This clonotype turned up a few times. The rearrangement uses TRBV20-1 and TRBJ1-6, with TRBD1 identical over 10 bases. This CDR3 has 14 residues. V was clipped by 0 bases and J by 7 bases; unmatched bases: 0. From germline, CDR1 is DFQATT and CDR2 SNEGSKA (reference sequence). CDR3 nucleotide sequence: TGCAGTGCTAGAGAGGGACAGGGGAATTCACCCCTCCACTTT. Its protein is CSAREGQGNSPLHF.

The V and J genes are TRBV5-1 and TRBJ2-4; 8 nucleotides agree with TRBD1. The J segment lost 3 bases and the V segment lost 4 bases, leaving 3 bases of the junction unmatched. CDR3 size: 14 residues. The germline V gene encodes CDR1 SGHRS and CDR2 YFSETQ. CDR3 in DNA: TGCGCCAGCAGCGTGGGACAGGTCAAAAACATTCAGTACTTC. Residues: CASSVGQVKNIQYF.

The table lists this clonotype with a few counts. The V gene is TRBV5-1, the J gene TRBJ2-7, with D possibly TRBD1 on 6 matching bases. Trimming removed 0 bases at V and 7 bases at J, with 17 bases between. Germline assignment: CDR1 SGHRS and CDR2 YFSETQ. This CDR3 comprises 15 residues. CDR3 DNA sequence: TGCGCCAGCAGCTTGGAAACACAGGGCCTTGGGGAGCAGTACTTC. Translation: CASSLETQGLGEQYF.

The genes are TRBV12-1 and TRBJ2-7. TRBV12-1 is noted as a pseudogene. The CDR3 is made up of 14 amino acids. The CDR3 here is CASSYQTGFYEQYF. In DNA form, the CDR3 reads TGTGCCAGCAGCTACCAGACTGGATTCTACGAGCAGTACTTC.

This clonotype turned up a few times. This chain connects TRBV6-1 to TRBJ2-2, with TRBD1 matching over 7 bases. Germline loops: CDR1 MNHNS, CDR2 SASEGT. This CDR3 comprises 15 residues. V lost 5 bases to trimming and J lost 0 bases; unmatched junction nucleotides: 3. The CDR3 protein is CASSKGTANTGELFF. The CDR3 nucleotides are TGTGCCAGCAGTAAGGGGACAGCGAACACCGGGGAGCTGTTTTTT.

There are a few counts of this clonotype. The genes are TRBV2 and TRBJ2-3; 10 bases fit TRBD2. J lost 0 bases, V lost 6 bases, and 9 bases had no gene match. The CDR3 has 17 residues. Germline V gives CDR1 SNHLY, CDR2 FYNNEI. For the CDR3, the DNA is TGTGCCAGCAGGTGGACTAGCGGAGCTTCTAGCACAGATACGCAGTATTTT. This sequence encodes CASRWTSGASSTDTQYF.

The chain is built from TRBV15 and TRBJ1-5; D may be TRBD1 (5 bases). The germline V and J ends were trimmed by 5 bases and 2 bases, with 10 bases remaining between them. Germline CDR1 reads LNHNV; CDR2 reads YYDKDF (reference sequence). The CDR3 contains 14 residues. The CDR3, as DNA: TGTGCCACCAGCTCCGGGACGCGCAATCAGCCCCAGCATTTT. This codes for CATSSGTRNQPQHF.

This clonotype has just a few counts. The J gene is TRBJ2-2, the V gene TRBV7-9; 12 nucleotides align to TRBD2. Unmatched junction bases numbered 4, after V lost 1 base and J lost 4 bases. Per germline, CDR1 SEHNR and CDR2 FQNEAQ (reference sequence). The CDR3 is 17 amino acids. The CDR3 DNA reads TGTGCCAGCAGCTTAGGACTAGCGGGAGTGTCCACCGGGGAGCTGTTTTTT. Its protein product is CASSLGLAGVSTGELFF.

This clonotype occurred many times. The gene calls are TRBV27 and TRBJ1-2, with D possibly TRBD1 on 5 matching bases. In germline, CDR1 is MNHEY, CDR2 SMNVEV (reference sequence). This CDR3 has 11 amino acids. V was shortened by 6 bases and J by 6 bases, with 8 bases between the two germline ends. CDR3: CASSQGDGYTF. The CDR3 DNA reads as TGTGCCAGCAGCCAGGGCGATGGCTACACCTTC.

This clonotype was seen a handful of times. This chain uses TRBV12-3 or TRBV12-4 with TRBJ2-7; 8 bases fit TRBD1. Trimming at V came to 1 base and at J to 3 bases, leaving 5 bases not matched to a gene. The CDR3 is 15 amino acids. Here the CDR3 reads CASSLVQGADYEQYF. CDR3 DNA sequence: TGTGCCAGCAGTTTAGTTCAGGGGGCTGACTACGAGCAGTACTTC.

This clonotype turned up a few times. V usage is TRBV5-1 and J usage is TRBJ2-2, with 8 positions matching TRBD2. Per germline, CDR1 SGHRS and CDR2 YFSETQ. V was pared by 2 bases and J by 2 bases, with 5 bases of the junction left unmatched. The CDR3 covers 16 residues. The CDR3 sequence is CASSFVLAANTGELFF. CDR3 sequence (DNA): TGCGCCAGCAGCTTTGTACTAGCGGCAAACACCGGGGAGCTGTTTTTT. The whole variable domain, remainder taken from reference TRBV5-1 and TRBJ2-2, is KAGVTQTPRYLIKTRGQQVTLSCSPISGHRSVSWYQQTPGQGLQFLFEYFSETQRNKGNFPGRFSGRQFSNSRSEMNVSTLELGDSALYLCASSFVLAANTGELFFGEGSRLTVL.

This chain uses TRBV12-3 or TRBV12-4 with TRBJ2-3; D not certain. CDR3 size: 15 residues. V lost 1 base to trimming and J lost 3 bases, with 11 bases between them. CDR3 in amino acids: CASSLESILTDTQYF. The CDR3 DNA sequence: TGTGCCAGCAGTTTAGAATCGATCCTGACAGATACGCAGTATTTT.

V usage is TRBV20-1 and J usage is TRBJ2-7; tentatively, D is TRBD1 or TRBD2 (5 bases each). CDR3 length: 16 residues. The germline gives CDR1 DFQATT, CDR2 SNEGSKA (reference sequence). Deletions cut 6 bases from V and 0 bases from J, with 21 bases between. This CDR3 is CSADPDTSGASYEQYF. As DNA, the CDR3 is TGCAGTGCAGACCCGGACACATCCGGGGCCTCCTACGAGCAGTACTTC.

This clonotype was seen only a few times. This chain links TRBV12-3 or TRBV12-4 with TRBJ2-2, with D possibly matching TRBD2 (6 bases). V was shortened by 5 bases and J by 3 bases, with 16 bases between the two germline ends. CDR3 length: 16 amino acids. The CDR3 nucleotides read TGTGCCAGCAGTCCCCCGGGCGGGACTTACACCGGGGAGCTGTTTTTT. It specifies CASSPPGGTYTGELFF.

The chain is built from TRBV16 and TRBJ1-5; no firm D call. The CDR3 runs 16 residues. The germline CDR1 and CDR2 sequences are KGHSY and FQNENV. Deletions cut 0 bases from V and 3 bases from J, with 12 bases between. Written as DNA, the CDR3 is TGTGCCAGCAGCCAATCTGGCCACAGTCCCAATCAGCCCCAGCATTTT. This codes for CASSQSGHSPNQPQHF.

The rearrangement links TRBV24-1 to TRBJ1-2; TRBD1 agrees at 9 bases. Germline CDR1 reads KGHDR; CDR2 reads SFDVKD. With V trimmed by 4 bases and J by 6 bases, 11 bases remained unmatched. CDR3 length equals 16 residues. The CDR3 loop is CATSESRQGEHDGYTF. CDR3 coding DNA: TGTGCCACCAGTGAATCCCGACAGGGGGAGCATGATGGCTACACCTTC.

CDR3 loop: CASCVGTPNGDSPLHF. The CDR3 nucleotides read TGCGCCAGCTGTGTGGGGACTCCAAACGGGGATTCACCCCTCCACTTT. V is TRBV5-1 and J is TRBJ1-6; D is perhaps TRBD1 (5 bases). The CDR3 length is 16 residues. CDR1 is SGHRS and CDR2 is YFSETQ in the germline V gene. V shed 7 bases and J shed 8 bases, with 22 bases lying between them.